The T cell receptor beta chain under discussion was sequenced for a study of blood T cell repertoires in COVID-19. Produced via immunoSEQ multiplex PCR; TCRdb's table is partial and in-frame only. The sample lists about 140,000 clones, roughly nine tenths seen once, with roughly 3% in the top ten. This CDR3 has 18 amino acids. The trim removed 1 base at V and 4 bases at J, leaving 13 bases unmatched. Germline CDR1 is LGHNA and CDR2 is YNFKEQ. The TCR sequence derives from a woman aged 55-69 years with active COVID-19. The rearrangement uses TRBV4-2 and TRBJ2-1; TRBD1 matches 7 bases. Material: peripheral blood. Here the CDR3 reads CASSQGPGTVSSYNEQFF. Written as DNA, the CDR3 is TGTGCCAGCAGCCAAGGCCCCGGGACAGTTTCTTCTTACAATGAGCAGTTCTTC.